The subject of this entry is one T cell receptor beta chain. Using immunoSEQ multiplex PCR, the repertoire was profiled, and TCRdb retains in-frame clones only, with some absent. The table lists about 64,000 clones, 95% to 97% of them singletons. This record comes from a study of T cell changes during pregnancy in multiple sclerosis. CDR3 length: 11 residues. V lost 2 bases and J lost 12, with 11 bases in between. CDR1 and CDR2 (germline): MNHEY, SMNVEV (reference sequence). The source of this sequence is a female donor with multiple sclerosis, enrolled in a pregnancy study. Material: CD8+ T cells from peripheral blood mononuclear cells, obtained after pregnancy. The V and J genes are TRBV27 and TRBJ2-7; the D gene is possibly TRBD2 (5 bases). This CDR3 reads CASSLPGRLYF. The CDR3 coding sequence is TGTGCCAGCAGTTTACCGGGGAGATTGTACTTC.